Here is one TCR beta chain with its context. Antigen: not known. Trimming took 5 bases from V and 2 from J, leaving 5 bases between them. This CDR3 region has 11 residues. Germline V gives CDR1 SGHRS, CDR2 YFSETQ. An amount of RNA that ranged from roughly 0.45 to 1 ug was reverse transcribed with random hexamers. Across 54 Vbeta and 13 Jbeta, TCR beta CDR3 was amplified with immunoSEQ multiplex PCR. TCRdb redid the calling of the immunoSEQ multiplex PCR reads with MiXCR, one entry per CDR3 protein. The sample carries approximately 83,000 distinct CDR3 sequences, approximately 95% recorded once. This record belongs to a study of CD8 T cells in Susac syndrome. Study context: Treatment at blood withdrawal was none, corticosteroids, or intravenous immunoglobulin alone in Susac syndrome patients. Study-wide findings and caveats: The authors found fewer than 20 Susac-specific public clones in total CD8+ repertoires and several in CD8+ TEMRA repertoires. It was in TEMRA cells and active patients that Susac CD8+ clonal expansion peaked.

The sequencing input was CD8+ T cells from PBMCs. V and J are TRBV5-1 and TRBJ2-7; D is uncertain. The TCR originated in a human donor with Susac syndrome. The CDR3 spells CASRHAYEQYF. The CDR3 coding sequence is TGCGCCAGCAGACACGCCTACGAGCAGTACTTC.